These T cell receptor beta chains were read from a single sample in a study of T-cell memory formation after mild COVID-19. TCRdb used MiXCR to reprocess the 5' RACE reads, holding one entry per CDR3 protein. The table includes fewer than 500,000 distinct CDR3 sequences, 25% detected once. The sequencing sample was made of PBMCs or a T cell subset sorted from them (not recorded which). The receptor source for this set is an adult woman who had mild COVID-19 (a few samples of this study predate the infection). Cell type and time point are not known. Both conserved end residues are part of each CDR3. Fields, in order: J gene, V gene, D gene, clone size, CDR3 length, CDR3 DNA, CDR3 protein. The D gene is left open where the match is weak. Clone size is shown for a subset of rows, as once, few, many or a class of expanded clone.

J: TRBJ2-1
V: TRBV2
D: .
size: .
length: 14
DNA: TGTGCCAGCGGAGACTCTTTCTCCTACAATGAGCAGTTCTTC
CDR3: CASGDSFSYNEQFF

J: TRBJ2-3
V: TRBV12-3/TRBV12-4
D: TRBD2
size: .
length: 15
DNA: TGTGCCAGCAGTCGACTAGCGGGAGAAGATGATACGCAGTATTTT
CDR3: CASSRLAGEDDTQYF

J: TRBJ2-7
V: TRBV27
D: TRBD2
size: once
length: 15
DNA: TGTGCCAGCAGTTTAGCGGGAGTCGTTTTCTACGAGCAGTACTTC
CDR3: CASSLAGVVFYEQYF

J: TRBJ2-2
V: TRBV6-5
D: .
size: .
length: 14
DNA: TGTGCCAGCAGTAAAGGGGGGAACACCGGGGAGCTGTTTTTT
CDR3: CASSKGGNTGELFF

J: TRBJ2-5
V: TRBV6-2/TRBV6-3
D: TRBD2
size: .
length: 19
DNA: TGTGCCAGCAGTTACCCCAGCAGGACTAGCGGGGGCCAGCAAGAGACCCAGTACTTC
CDR3: CASSYPSRTSGGQQETQYF

J: TRBJ2-1
V: TRBV12-3/TRBV12-4
D: TRBD2
size: .
length: 15
DNA: TGTGCCAGCAGGCGGGAGCAAGGCTCCTACAATGAGCAGTTCTTC
CDR3: CASRREQGSYNEQFF

J: TRBJ2-3
V: TRBV19
D: TRBD2
size: .
length: 14
DNA: TGTGCCAGTAGGACTAGCGGGGTTGCAGATACGCAGTATTTT
CDR3: CASRTSGVADTQYF

J: TRBJ2-1
V: TRBV9
D: TRBD2
size: .
length: 16
DNA: TGTGCCAGCAGCGAATATGGACTAGCGGATTACAATGAGCAGTTCTTC
CDR3: CASSEYGLADYNEQFF

J: TRBJ2-3
V: TRBV11-1
D: TRBD1
size: .
length: 16
DNA: TGTGCCAGCAGCTACGAGACAGGGTGGGACACAGATACGCAGTATTTT
CDR3: CASSYETGWDTDTQYF

J: TRBJ1-3
V: TRBV6-6
D: .
size: few
length: 15
DNA: TGTGCCAGCAGTTACACGGGTAACTCTGGAAACACCATATATTTT
CDR3: CASSYTGNSGNTIYF

J: TRBJ2-2
V: TRBV7-6
D: TRBD1
size: many
length: 16
DNA: TGTGCCAGCAGCTTATCAAGGGGGCGGACCACCGGGGAGCTGTTTTTT
CDR3: CASSLSRGRTTGELFF

J: TRBJ2-5
V: TRBV5-1
D: .
size: .
length: 13
DNA: TGCGCCAGCAGCTTGGTGGGCCCGGGAGCCCAGTACTTC
CDR3: CASSLVGPGAQYF

J: TRBJ1-1
V: TRBV12-3/TRBV12-4
D: .
size: few
length: 14
DNA: TGTGCCAGCAGTTATGGGATCATGAACACTGAAGCTTTCTTT
CDR3: CASSYGIMNTEAFF

J: TRBJ2-7
V: TRBV5-1
D: TRBD1
size: .
length: 17
DNA: TGCGCCAGCAGCGGAGGAAAACCCGGGACAGTCTCCTACGAGCAGTACTTC
CDR3: CASSGGKPGTVSYEQYF

J: TRBJ2-4
V: TRBV11-3
D: TRBD1
size: .
length: 16
DNA: TGTGCCAGCAGGCCCGGGACAGGGAGTTTATGGAACATTCAGTACTTC
CDR3: CASRPGTGSLWNIQYF

J: TRBJ2-3
V: TRBV18
D: .
size: few
length: 14
DNA: TGTGCCAGCTCACCCGTACCCCAAACAGATACGCAGTATTTT
CDR3: CASSPVPQTDTQYF

J: TRBJ2-1
V: TRBV4-2
D: TRBD2
size: .
length: 17
DNA: TGTGCCAGCAGCCAAACCGCCGGGACTATAGCGTACAATGAGCAGTTCTTC
CDR3: CASSQTAGTIAYNEQFF

J: TRBJ2-7
V: TRBV12-3/TRBV12-4
D: TRBD2
size: few
length: 15
DNA: TGTGCCAGCAGCCGGGGACTAGCGGGAGGGAACGAGCAGTACTTC
CDR3: CASSRGLAGGNEQYF

J: TRBJ2-1
V: TRBV5-6
D: TRBD1
size: .
length: 17
DNA: TGTGCCAGCAGCTTGGTTTTGGGCGGCAGGGGGCACAATGAGCAGTTCTTC
CDR3: CASSLVLGGRGHNEQFF

J: TRBJ1-2
V: TRBV29-1
D: TRBD1
size: few
length: 15
DNA: TGCAGCGTTGAAGTACGGGGACGAACGGGACAGGGCTACACCTTC
CDR3: CSVEVRGRTGQGYTF

J: TRBJ1-2
V: TRBV5-1
D: TRBD1
size: few
length: 13
DNA: TGCGCCAGCAGTCCACAGGGGGCATATGGCTACACCTTC
CDR3: CASSPQGAYGYTF

J: TRBJ1-3
V: TRBV7-2
D: .
size: .
length: 13
DNA: TGTGCCAGCCTCGTGGGGACGGGAAACACCATATATTTT
CDR3: CASLVGTGNTIYF

J: TRBJ2-2
V: TRBV5-1
D: .
size: few
length: 15
DNA: TGCGCCAGCAGTTGGGAACGGGAGCACACCGGGGAGCTGTTTTTT
CDR3: CASSWEREHTGELFF

J: TRBJ2-2
V: TRBV29-1
D: .
size: .
length: 12
DNA: TGCAGCGGGGCTAGGGGCACCGGGGAGCTGTTTTTT
CDR3: CSGARGTGELFF

J: TRBJ2-6
V: TRBV3-1
D: .
size: .
length: 14
DNA: TGTGCCAGCAGCCCATTCGAAGGGGCCAACGTCCTGACTTTC
CDR3: CASSPFEGANVLTF

J: TRBJ2-5
V: TRBV12-5
D: .
size: .
length: 12
DNA: TGTGCTAGTGGCCAGTGTAGTATTGGGGGGTACTTC
CDR3: CASGQCSIGGYF

J: TRBJ2-2
V: TRBV11-1
D: TRBD1
size: few
length: 14
DNA: TGTGCCAGCAAGGACAGGGGGAACACCGGGGAGCTGTTTTTT
CDR3: CASKDRGNTGELFF

J: TRBJ2-7
V: TRBV5-6
D: TRBD2
size: .
length: 15
DNA: TGTGCCAGCAGCACTAGCGGGAGTGAGTTCTACGAGCAGTACTTC
CDR3: CASSTSGSEFYEQYF

J: TRBJ2-7
V: TRBV5-1
D: .
size: .
length: 14
DNA: TGCGCCAGCAGCTCCGGGACGTTCTCCTACGAGCAGTACTTC
CDR3: CASSSGTFSYEQYF

J: TRBJ2-7
V: TRBV5-4
D: TRBD1
size: few
length: 13
DNA: TGTGCCAGCAGCTTGGCGGCACAGGGGAAGCAGTACTTC
CDR3: CASSLAAQGKQYF

J: TRBJ1-5
V: TRBV7-9
D: .
size: .
length: 15
DNA: TGTGCCAGCAGTTCACCAGGGGCCGAGCGGCAGCCCCAGCATTTT
CDR3: CASSSPGAERQPQHF

J: TRBJ2-3
V: TRBV24-1
D: .
size: .
length: 16
DNA: TGTGCCACCAGTGATCCCCGACAGGGGAGGGAAGATACGCAGTATTTT
CDR3: CATSDPRQGREDTQYF

J: TRBJ2-1
V: TRBV11-2
D: TRBD1
size: few
length: 15
DNA: TGTGCCAGCAGCTCACCCGGGACAGGGTTGAATGAGCAGTTCTTC
CDR3: CASSSPGTGLNEQFF

J: TRBJ1-2
V: TRBV14
D: .
size: .
length: 14
DNA: TGTGCCAGCAGCCAAGCCTTAAGCTTCTATGGCTACACCTTC
CDR3: CASSQALSFYGYTF

J: TRBJ2-5
V: TRBV11-2
D: TRBD2
size: .
length: 15
DNA: TGTGCCAGCAGCTTGCCTAGCGGCCCCCAAGAGACCCAGTACTTC
CDR3: CASSLPSGPQETQYF

J: TRBJ2-3
V: TRBV4-2
D: .
size: .
length: 15
DNA: TGTGCCAGCAGCCAAAGTAGTCGTAGCACAGATACGCAGTATTTT
CDR3: CASSQSSRSTDTQYF

J: TRBJ1-1
V: TRBV20-1
D: .
size: .
length: 13
DNA: TGCAGTGCTAGTGAGGGAGGGAACACTGAAGCTTTCTTT
CDR3: CSASEGGNTEAFF

J: TRBJ1-3
V: TRBV7-6
D: .
size: .
length: 14
DNA: TGTGCCAGCAGCTTACAGTACTCTGGAAACACCATATATTTT
CDR3: CASSLQYSGNTIYF

J: TRBJ1-1
V: TRBV14
D: .
size: .
length: 13
DNA: TGTGCCAGCAGCCAACACAGGAACACTGAAGCTTTCTTT
CDR3: CASSQHRNTEAFF

J: TRBJ2-7
V: TRBV12-3/TRBV12-4
D: TRBD2
size: .
length: 18
DNA: TGTGCCAGCAGGGGGACTAGCGGGAGCCGATCGAGCTCCTACGAGCAGTACTTC
CDR3: CASRGTSGSRSSSYEQYF

J: TRBJ1-2
V: TRBV5-1
D: TRBD1
size: .
length: 15
DNA: TGCGCCAGCAGAAGTCCCGGGACAGGGGGCGATGGCTACACCTTC
CDR3: CASRSPGTGGDGYTF

J: TRBJ2-7
V: TRBV20-1
D: .
size: .
length: 14
DNA: TGCAGTGCTAGCCGTACAGGTGGAACCTACGAGCAGTACTTC
CDR3: CSASRTGGTYEQYF

J: TRBJ1-2
V: TRBV5-1
D: .
size: few
length: 15
DNA: TGCGCCAGCAGCCCGGGCGCGTTAAGGAGCTATGGCTACACCTTC
CDR3: CASSPGALRSYGYTF

J: TRBJ1-2
V: TRBV12-3/TRBV12-4
D: .
size: .
length: 13
DNA: TGTGCCAGCAGCGCACAAACTAACTATGGCTACACCTTC
CDR3: CASSAQTNYGYTF

J: TRBJ1-2
V: TRBV21-1
D: .
size: .
length: 16
DNA: TGTGCCAGCAGCGCGCGGGACAGGGGGAAAAGCTATGGCTACACCTTC
CDR3: CASSARDRGKSYGYTF

J: TRBJ2-3
V: TRBV24-1
D: TRBD2
size: many
length: 14
DNA: TGTGCCACCGGAGGACTAGCGGCCGACGATACGCAGTATTTT
CDR3: CATGGLAADDTQYF

J: TRBJ2-1
V: TRBV7-8
D: TRBD2
size: .
length: 18
DNA: TGTGCCAGCAGCGATCCGGGACTAGCGGGAGGCAGGAACAATGAGCAGTTCTTC
CDR3: CASSDPGLAGGRNNEQFF

J: TRBJ1-1
V: TRBV20-1
D: .
size: .
length: 14
DNA: TGCAGTGCTAGAGATTCAGGGATGAACACTGAAGCTTTCTTT
CDR3: CSARDSGMNTEAFF